The present T cell receptor (beta chain) was sequenced within a study of T cell repertoires in cytomegalovirus infection. Study at large: Matching HLA type and CMV infection were both indicated by public TCR beta signatures.

TCRdb re-analysed the reads in MiXCR, keeping a single row per CDR3 protein. The sample contains 200,000 to 300,000 distinct CDR3 sequences, roughly 9.1% of which appear only once. CDR3 length equals 16 residues. Trimming pared 8 bases from V and 8 bases from J, leaving 22 bases between. This rearrangement joins TRBV12-3 or TRBV12-4 to TRBJ1-6; D is ambiguous. Input material: PBMCs. This TCR was recovered from a human donor in good health (CMV status not recorded). Some clones in this sample may be carry-over from other donors' samples. The CDR3 reads CASYSGRGFNYSPLHF. Written as DNA, the CDR3 is TGTGCCAGCTACAGCGGGCGAGGTTTTAACTATTCACCCCTCCACTTT.